These 15 T cell receptor beta chains share one sample of origin, sequenced in a study of beta chain features in type 1 diabetes. All of the isolated RNA was reverse transcribed, so expressed TCRB transcripts were sequenced. Some clones are missing from TCRdb's copy, which holds only in-frame ones; the method was immunoSEQ multiplex PCR. The profile shows more than 150,000 clones, about 13% of them singletons. Specimen: central memory CD4+ T cells from blood. These receptors were collected from a woman between 18 and 29 years old in good health.

This clone was counted a few times. The V gene is TRBV15, the J gene TRBJ2-5, with D possibly matching TRBD1 (6 bases). This CDR3 has 14 residues. The germline CDR1 and CDR2 sequences are LNHNV and YYDKDF (reference sequence). Trimming shortened V by 2 bases and J by 4 bases, and 11 bases separated the two germline ends. CDR3 sequence (DNA): TGTGCCACCAGCAGATTGGGGGCCGGAGAGACCCAGTACTTC. Translating gives CATSRLGAGETQYF.

V gene TRBV6-6 combines with J gene TRBJ1-1; D is uncertain. CDR3 length: 13 amino acids. Germline CDR1 MNHNY, CDR2 SVGAGI (reference sequence). V was trimmed by 4 bases and J by 1 base, leaving 7 bases between them. This CDR3 is CASSWGGNTEAFF. The CDR3 DNA follows: TGTGCCAGCAGTTGGGGAGGGAACACTGAAGCTTTCTTT.

V is TRBV15 and J is TRBJ1-1, with D uncertain. Trimming removed 0 bases from V and 2 bases from J, with 16 bases in between. The CDR3 length is 17 residues. CDR1 LNHNV and CDR2 YYDKDF come from the germline V gene (reference sequence). CDR3 residues: CATSRDLLRGTNTEAFF. The CDR3 DNA is TGTGCCACCAGCAGAGATCTACTGCGGGGAACAAACACTGAAGCTTTCTTT.

V and J are TRBV7-2 and TRBJ2-7; D unclear. The CDR3 is 14 residues long. CDR1 SGHTA and CDR2 FQGNSA come from the germline V gene. Deletions cut 1 base from V and 2 bases from J, with 9 bases between. CDR3 nucleotides: TGTGCCAGCAGCTTAGGTGAGGCTGCCTACGAGCAGTACTTC. This gives the protein CASSLGEAAYEQYF.

The rearrangement uses TRBV6-5 and TRBJ2-1; D possibly corresponds to TRBD1 (6 bases). V was shortened by 5 bases and J by 4 bases, with 15 bases between the two germline ends. Germline assignment: CDR1 MNHEY and CDR2 SVGAGI. CDR3 length equals 15 residues. Here the CDR3 DNA reads TGTGCCAGCAGTGGGACAACCAGTTTTTACAATGAGCAGTTCTTC. Translation: CASSGTTSFYNEQFF.

This sequence joins TRBV6-1 and TRBJ2-2; 10 bases map to TRBD2. Trimming removed 6 bases from V and 7 bases from J; junction bases left unmatched: 5. Germline-derived CDR1 and CDR2 are MNHNS and SASEGT. The CDR3 covers 14 residues. Here the CDR3 DNA reads TGTGCCAGCAGGACTAGCGGGCGTGGCGGGGAGCTGTTTTTT. Protein: CASRTSGRGGELFF.

Note on this clone: A far larger clone lies a single base away; this is likely a read error. This same CDR3 is encoded by further DNA sequences in the sample. V usage is TRBV7-3 and J usage is TRBJ2-1, with D perhaps matching TRBD2 (6 bases). With 0 bases removed from V and 6 bases from J, the gap between germline ends came to 15 bases. Germline CDR1 reads SGHTA; CDR2 reads FQGTGA. There are 16 residues in the CDR3. This chain's CDR3 is CASSLTRAGIGNEQFF. Written as DNA, the CDR3 is TGTGCCAGCAGCTTAACCCGGGCGGGAATAGGCAATGAGCAGTTCTTC.

The chain uses TRBV27 and TRBJ1-4; TRBD1 aligns across 9 bases. After removal of 6 bases from V and 6 bases from J, the junction contained 5 bases not matched to a gene. The CDR3 is 14 amino acids. Germline lookup yields CDR1 MNHEY and CDR2 SMNVEV (reference sequence). The CDR3 DNA reads as TGTGCCAGCAGGGGGACAGGGAGTTATGAAAAACTGTTTTTT. It codes for CASRGTGSYEKLFF.

J is TRBJ2-7 and V is TRBV19, with 7 bases aligning to TRBD1. Germline V gene data show CDR1 as LNHDA and CDR2 as SQIVND (reference sequence). This CDR3 contains 15 residues. With 2 bases clipped from V and 5 bases from J, the junction kept 9 bases outside the gene matches. CDR3 amino acids: CASSISRTGRHEQYF. Here the CDR3 DNA reads TGTGCCAGTAGTATATCCCGGACAGGCCGACACGAGCAGTACTTC.

This clone turned up a few times. CDR3 sequence: CATDPGRGEQYF. The CDR3 nucleotides read TGTGCCACCGATCCCGGGAGAGGCGAGCAGTACTTC. V usage is TRBV10-3 and J usage is TRBJ2-7; D is perhaps TRBD2 (6 bases). Germline V lookup: CDR1 ENHRY, CDR2 SYGVKD. Between the trimmed V and J ends, which lost 10 bases and 6 bases, there was a span of 16 bases. The CDR3 sequence is 12 residues long.

V gene TRBV6-5 combines with J gene TRBJ1-1, with D tentatively TRBD1 (5 bases). The CDR3 sequence is 14 residues long. Deletions cut 5 bases from V and 5 bases from J, with 15 bases between. Germline assignment: CDR1 MNHEY and CDR2 SVGAGI. The CDR3 protein is CASSATQGWTEAFF. Written as DNA, the CDR3 is TGTGCCAGCAGTGCAACTCAGGGTTGGACTGAAGCTTTCTTT.

CDR3: CASSYGTFNTEAFF. The CDR3 region has the DNA TGTGCCAGCAGCTACGGGACTTTTAACACTGAAGCTTTCTTT. The chain couples TRBV11-2 to TRBJ1-1; tentative D call: TRBD1 (5 bases). Germline V gene lookup returns CDR1 SGHAT and CDR2 FQNNGV. The V gene lost 4 bases and the J gene lost 2 bases, with 11 bases spanning the gap. There are 14 residues in the CDR3.

This clone has a handful of counts. Distinct nucleotide sequences in the sample also encode this CDR3. The chain recombines TRBV5-1 with TRBJ1-1, with D hard to call. The CDR3 is made up of 13 amino acids. V was clipped by 5 bases and J by 1 base, with 9 bases between them. The germline V gene encodes CDR1 SGHRS and CDR2 YFSETQ. The CDR3 DNA reads as TGCGCCAGCAGTTTTGCAGGGAACACTGAAGCTTTCTTT. This codes for CASSFAGNTEAFF.

For the CDR3, the DNA is TGTGCCAGCCTACTAGCGGGGGGTAAACGGATTCAGTACTTC. Encoded protein: CASLLAGGKRIQYF. The rearrangement links TRBV27 to TRBJ2-4, with 12 bases that match TRBD2. The CDR3 runs to 14 residues. The V segment lost 8 bases and the J segment 10 bases; nucleotides outside the gene matches: 9. Germline lookup yields CDR1 MNHEY and CDR2 SMNVEV (reference sequence).

In DNA, the CDR3 is TGCGCCAGCAGCTTTCGCAGACTGTACCCATATTACAATGAGCAGTTCTTC. Its translation is CASSFRRLYPYYNEQFF. V usage is TRBV5-1 and J usage is TRBJ2-1, with unresolved D. This CDR3 region has 17 residues. Deletions cut 2 bases from V and 4 bases from J, with 19 bases between. In germline, CDR1 is SGHRS, CDR2 YFSETQ.